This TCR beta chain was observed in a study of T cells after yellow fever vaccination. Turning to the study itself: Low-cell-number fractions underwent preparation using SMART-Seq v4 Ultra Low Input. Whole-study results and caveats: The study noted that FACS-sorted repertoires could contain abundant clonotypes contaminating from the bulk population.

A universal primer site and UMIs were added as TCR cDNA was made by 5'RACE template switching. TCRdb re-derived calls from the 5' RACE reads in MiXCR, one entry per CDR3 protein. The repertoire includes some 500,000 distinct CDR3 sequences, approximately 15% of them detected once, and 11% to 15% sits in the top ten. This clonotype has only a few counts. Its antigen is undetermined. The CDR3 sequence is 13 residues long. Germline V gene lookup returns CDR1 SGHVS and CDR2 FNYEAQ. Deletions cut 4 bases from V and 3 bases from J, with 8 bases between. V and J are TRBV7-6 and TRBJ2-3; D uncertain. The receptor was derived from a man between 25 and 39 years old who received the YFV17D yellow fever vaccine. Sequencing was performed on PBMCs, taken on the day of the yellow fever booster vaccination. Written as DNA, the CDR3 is TGTGCCAGCAGCTCCGGAATGACAGATACGCAGTATTTT. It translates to CASSSGMTDTQYF.